Detailed here is one TCR beta chain. CDR3 length: 13 amino acids. This record belongs to a study of blood T cell repertoires in COVID-19. Study summary: Sites in the United States, Italy and Spain provided acute and convalescent COVID-19 samples. T cells, B-cell-depleted T cells, or PBMCs supplied cDNA or gDNA.

As processed by the authors: Cell counts per sample came from amplifying reference gene primers. Repertoires were generated with immunoSEQ multiplex PCR, while TCRdb's copy carries only in-frame clones and drops some. V and J calls and clone size follow that table, whereas D and trimming were derived from the DNA. The repertoire includes about 170,000 clones, around 78% of them detected once, and around 4.3% sits in the top ten. The sequencing input was PBMCs or T cells enriched from blood (not recorded which). This rearrangement joins TRBV21-1 to TRBJ2-7; the table calls TRBD2, which could not be checked here. TRBV21-1 is a pseudogene. The sequence was collected from a woman in her forties or fifties who had recovered from COVID-19. In DNA, the CDR3 is TGTGCCAGCAGCAAAACTCTTTACTACGAGCAGTACGTC. Translated: CASSKTLYYEQYV.